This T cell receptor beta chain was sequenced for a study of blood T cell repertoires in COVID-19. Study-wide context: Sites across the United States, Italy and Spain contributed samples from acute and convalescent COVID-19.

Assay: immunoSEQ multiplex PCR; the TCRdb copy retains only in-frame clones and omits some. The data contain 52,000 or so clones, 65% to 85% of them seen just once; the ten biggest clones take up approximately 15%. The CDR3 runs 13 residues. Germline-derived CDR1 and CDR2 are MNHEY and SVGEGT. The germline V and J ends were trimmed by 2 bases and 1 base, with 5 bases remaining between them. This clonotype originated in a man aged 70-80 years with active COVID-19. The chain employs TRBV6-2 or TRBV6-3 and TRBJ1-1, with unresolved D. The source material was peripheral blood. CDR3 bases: TGTGCCAGCAGTTACAACAGGAACACTGAAGCTTTCTTT. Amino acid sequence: CASSYNRNTEAFF.